This TCR beta chain came from a study of cytomegalovirus exposure and HLA in healthy donors. Turning to this clone: What it binds is not known.

Germline assignment: CDR1 LNHDA and CDR2 SQIVND (reference sequence). Trimming removed 3 bases from V and 5 bases from J, with 19 bases in between. CDR3 length equals 17 residues. Unrecorded immune exposures were likely, despite nominal health at sampling. Whole-study results and caveats: In a later analysis, an Asian-associated ancestry cluster reportedly showed fewer N-insertions than the 666-donor mean. A later analysis revealed that TCR association rates differed between HLA loci, peaking at DRB1 and bottoming out at HLA-C.

Researchers ran the PCR with 60 Vbeta and 13 Jbeta primers. Using immunoSEQ multiplex PCR, the repertoire was profiled, and TCRdb retains in-frame clones only, with some absent. The sample table sets out about 200,000 clones. This sequence originates from a girl aged 2-10 years in good health and CMV-seropositive. J is TRBJ2-2 and V is TRBV19; D remains unclear. The sequenced sample consisted of PBMCs. DNA of the CDR3: TGTGCCAGTAGTATCTCTACGCGAACAGCCCTTACCGGGGAGCTGTTTTTT. It encodes CASSISTRTALTGELFF.